Following are 23 T cell receptor beta chains from one sample sequenced in a study of CD8 T cells in ankylosing spondylitis. TCRdb reanalysed the 5' RACE reads using MiXCR and keeps one entry per CDR3 protein. This sample has 250,000 to 400,000 distinct CDR3 sequences, with around 10% found just once. Sequenced input: blood, either unsorted or a sorted T cell fraction (not recorded which). The receptors come from a female donor with ankylosing spondylitis or in good health (not recorded which).

The chain couples TRBV5-1 to TRBJ2-3; 10 bases align to TRBD2. Germline V CDR1 and CDR2: SGHRS, YFSETQ. V lost 4 bases to trimming and J lost 4 bases; unmatched junction nucleotides: 6. The CDR3 spans 15 residues. The CDR3 spells CASSPRAGGADTQYF. In DNA form, the CDR3 reads TGCGCCAGCAGCCCTCGAGCGGGGGGGGCAGATACGCAGTATTTT.

This clonotype was counted a few times. The chain combines TRBV20-1 with TRBJ2-3, with D tentatively TRBD2 (5 bases). This CDR3 is 15 amino acids long. Looked up from germline, CDR1 is DFQATT and CDR2 is SNEGSKA (reference sequence). V lost 3 bases to trimming and J lost 1 base, with 14 bases between them. The CDR3 bases are TGCAGTGCTAGTGGTCGGGGTCTCGGCACAGATACGCAGTATTTT. This sequence encodes CSASGRGLGTDTQYF.

The sample holds many counts of this clonotype. The junction shows a germline mismatch at one end, possibly a read error. The J gene is TRBJ2-1, the V gene TRBV7-9; D gene uncertain. The V gene's germline CDR1 is SEHNR and CDR2 FQNEAQ (reference sequence). The CDR3 contains 14 residues. CDR3 loop: CASSSEVSNNEQFF. As DNA, the CDR3 is TGTGCCAGCAGCTCAGAGGTCTCCAACAATGAGCAGTTCTTC.

This clonotype was counted a few times. The chain links TRBV7-8 to TRBJ2-4, with D possibly TRBD2 on 5 matching bases. This CDR3 has 10 residues. Germline V gives CDR1 SGHVS, CDR2 FQNEAQ. The V end was cut by 6 bases, the J end by 16 bases, with 13 bases between. CDR3 in amino acids: CASRRRARYF. The CDR3 DNA is TGTGCCAGCAGGCGGCGGGCACGCTACTTC. Full variable domain (missing parts from reference TRBV7-8 and TRBJ2-4): GAGVSQSPRYKVAKRGQDVALRCDPISGHVSLFWYQQALGQGPEFLTYFQNEAQLDKSGLPSDRFFAERPEGSVSTLKIQRTQQEDSAVYLCASRRRARYFGAGTRLSVL.

This clonotype has a count of ten or more. The V call is TRBV7-9, the J call TRBJ1-5, with TRBD1 matching over 7 bases. CDR3 length: 14 residues. V gave up 2 bases and J gave up 4 bases; unmatched junction bases: 2. Germline-derived CDR1 and CDR2 are SEHNR and FQNEAQ (reference sequence). The CDR3 region has the DNA TGTGCCAGCAGCTTAAAGGGGGCAAATCAGCCCCAGCATTTT. This codes for CASSLKGANQPQHF.

The chain employs TRBV18 and TRBJ2-3; unclear D gene. Germline lookup yields CDR1 KGHSH and CDR2 LQKENI. V was pared by 3 bases and J by 5 bases, with 9 bases between. The CDR3 covers 13 residues. DNA of the CDR3: TGTGCCAGCTCACCTACCCCGGAAGATACGCAGTATTTT. This translates into CASSPTPEDTQYF.

The rearrangement uses TRBV28 and TRBJ2-1; 8 nucleotides line up with TRBD2. With V trimmed by 5 bases and J by 2 bases, 8 bases remained unmatched. The CDR3 sequence is 16 residues long. Germline-derived CDR1 and CDR2 are MDHEN and SYDVKM. Here the CDR3 reads CASSHPSGRPYNEQFF. The CDR3 DNA reads TGTGCCAGCAGTCACCCGAGCGGGAGACCCTACAATGAGCAGTTCTTC.

This clonotype was counted many times. The rearrangement uses TRBV6-6 and TRBJ1-1; D perhaps matches TRBD1 (6 bases). Germline loops: CDR1 MNHNY, CDR2 SVGAGI (reference sequence). The CDR3 has 12 residues. Trimming stripped 8 bases from V and 7 bases from J, with 14 bases between. This CDR3 is CASRGGGGEAFF. CDR3 in DNA: TGTGCCAGCCGAGGGGGGGGAGGTGAAGCTTTCTTT.

This clonotype was detected many times. This chain joins TRBV7-2 and TRBJ2-7, with D possibly being TRBD1 (6 bases). The CDR3 spans 13 residues. CDR1 and CDR2 from the germline V gene are SGHTA and FQGNSA. Between the trimmed V and J ends, which lost 5 bases and 2 bases, there was a span of 10 bases. The CDR3 sequence is CASSRTAPYEQYF. The CDR3 nucleotides read TGTGCCAGCAGCCGGACAGCCCCCTACGAGCAGTACTTC.

CDR3 DNA sequence: TGTGCCTGGAGTCCTGGAGGGGGTCAGCCCCAGCATTTT. Amino acids: CAWSPGGGQPQHF. The rearrangement links TRBV30 to TRBJ1-5; D possibly corresponds to TRBD1 (6 bases). V was clipped by 2 bases and J by 6 bases, with 11 bases between them. The CDR3 runs 13 residues. Looked up from germline, CDR1 is GTSNPN and CDR2 is SVGIG (reference sequence). Complete variable domain (other parts from reference TRBV30 and TRBJ1-5): SQTIHQWPATLVQPVGSPLSLECTVEGTSNPNLYWYRQAAGRGLQLLFYSVGIGQISSEVPQNLSASRPQDRQFILSSKKLLLSDSGFYLCAWSPGGGQPQHFGDGTRLSIL.

This clonotype was counted a few times. The V gene is TRBV5-5, the J gene TRBJ1-2; no definite D call. This CDR3 comprises 14 residues. In germline, CDR1 is SGHKS, CDR2 YYEKEE (reference sequence). The ends were cut back, 6 bases at V and 1 base at J, with 13 bases in the middle. CDR3 in amino acids: CASTSGSVNYGYTF. CDR3 nucleotide sequence: TGTGCCAGCACCTCAGGCAGCGTTAACTATGGCTACACCTTC. The full variable domain, in which reference TRBV5-5 and TRBJ1-2 provide the parts outside the CDR3, is DAGVTQSPTHLIKTRGQQVTLRCSPISGHKSVSWYQQVLGQGPQFIFQYYEKEERGRGNFPDRFSARQFPNYSSELNVNALLLGDSALYLCASTSGSVNYGYTFGSGTRLTVV.

About this clonotype itself: A clone one base away is much larger, so this may be a read error. The chain uses TRBV5-1 and TRBJ2-1; D unclear. Trimming stripped 0 bases from V and 5 bases from J, with 12 bases between. The germline V gene encodes CDR1 SGHRS and CDR2 YFSETQ. The length of the CDR3 is 15 residues. The CDR3 nucleotides read TGCGCCAGCAGCTTGGATGGCACCGCCCACAATGAGCAGTTCTTC. Protein product: CASSLDGTAHNEQFF.

This chain links TRBV10-3 with TRBJ2-3; no definite D call. This CDR3 spans 16 amino acids. The V gene's germline CDR1 is ENHRY and CDR2 SYGVKD. The V end was cut by 5 bases, the J end by 2 bases, with 17 bases between. The DNA of the CDR3 is TGTGCCATCAGTAGCTCCCCCCAAGATTACACAGATACGCAGTATTTT. It yields the protein CAISSSPQDYTDTQYF.

The sample holds many counts of this clonotype. V gene TRBV3-1 combines with J gene TRBJ2-7, with D possibly matching TRBD2 (5 bases). Germline V lookup: CDR1 LGHDT, CDR2 YNNKEL (reference sequence). The CDR3 is 13 residues long. With 1 base removed from V and 7 bases from J, the gap between germline ends came to 11 bases. CDR3 in DNA: TGTGCCAGCAGCCAAGTTAGAGGGTATGAGCAGTACTTC. It codes for CASSQVRGYEQYF.

This clonotype was detected ten times or more. The chain links TRBV6-1 to TRBJ2-7; TRBD1 matches 9 bases. The V and J ends lost 2 bases and 8 bases, in that order; junction bases with no gene match: 13. The CDR3 spans 16 residues. Germline V gene lookup returns CDR1 MNHNS and CDR2 SASEGT. The CDR3 sequence is CASSESAGTGSSKQYF. In DNA form, the CDR3 reads TGTGCCAGCAGTGAATCCGCCGGGACAGGGTCTAGCAAGCAGTACTTC.

This clonotype has ten or more counts. The J gene is TRBJ2-5, the V gene TRBV5-1; D not resolved. CDR3 size: 14 residues. From germline, CDR1 is SGHRS and CDR2 YFSETQ. The V and J ends lost 0 bases and 5 bases respectively, with 11 bases between them. The CDR3 region has the DNA TGCGCCAGCAGCTTGGATTCAGGTCTGGAGACCCAGTACTTC. Residues: CASSLDSGLETQYF.

In this sample, this clonotype turned up many times. V gene TRBV6-2 or TRBV6-3 combines with J gene TRBJ2-3; the D is unclear. V shed 2 bases and J shed 0 bases, with 9 bases lying between them. The CDR3 runs 15 residues. Germline CDR1 is MNHEY and CDR2 is SVGEGT. This CDR3 reads CASSYIQPSTDTQYF. As DNA, the CDR3 is TGTGCCAGCAGTTACATCCAGCCCAGCACAGATACGCAGTATTTT.

This clonotype was counted ten times or more. V is TRBV12-3 or TRBV12-4 and J is TRBJ1-1; the match to TRBD1 covers 7 bases. The CDR3 runs 14 residues. The V and J ends lost 6 bases and 4 bases, in that order; junction bases with no gene match: 8. CDR3: CASRPGEGATEAFF. The CDR3 nucleotides read TGTGCCAGCAGGCCCGGTGAGGGGGCCACTGAAGCTTTCTTT.

The CDR3 nucleotides read TGTGCCAGCAGCCGAGACAGGGTGGCGGAGACCCAGTACTTC. Protein product: CASSRDRVAETQYF. V gene TRBV11-2 combines with J gene TRBJ2-5, with TRBD1 identical over 7 bases. This CDR3 has 14 amino acids. The junction had 8 bases not matched to a gene; V was cut back by 5 bases and J by 5 bases. Per the germline V gene, CDR1 is SGHAT and CDR2 is FQNNGV.

The chain has TRBV19 and TRBJ1-1; D perhaps matches TRBD1 (5 bases). Germline V gene sequence: CDR1 LNHDA, CDR2 SQIVND (reference sequence). Deletions cut 3 bases from V and 0 bases from J, with 8 bases between. The CDR3 consists of 14 residues. This CDR3 is CASSIDRLNTEAFF. The CDR3 bases are TGTGCCAGTAGTATTGACAGATTGAACACTGAAGCTTTCTTT. The full variable domain, its missing parts supplied by reference TRBV19 and TRBJ1-1, is DGGITQSPKYLFRKEGQNVTLSCEQNLNHDAMYWYRQDPGQGLRLIYYSQIVNDFQKGDIAEGYSVSREKKESFPLTVTSAQKNPTAFYLCASSIDRLNTEAFFGQGTRLTVV.

This clonotype was counted ten times or more. The chain couples TRBV5-1 to TRBJ2-3; D might be TRBD1 (6 bases). The V gene lost 4 bases and the J gene lost 2 bases, with 11 bases spanning the gap. CDR1 is SGHRS and CDR2 is YFSETQ in the germline V gene. This CDR3 region has 14 residues. CDR3 bases: TGCGCCAGCAGCCGGTCAGGGGACACAGATACGCAGTATTTT. Amino acids: CASSRSGDTDTQYF.

This clonotype came up many times. The chain uses TRBV5-6 and TRBJ1-1; TRBD1 matches 10 bases. The J segment lost 2 bases and the V segment lost 3 bases, leaving 7 bases of the junction unmatched. The CDR3 length is 16 residues. CDR1 SGHDT and CDR2 YYEEEE come from the germline V gene. CDR3 bases: TGTGCCAGCAGCTCTCCAGACAGGGGGCGAAACACTGAAGCTTTCTTT. It is translated as CASSSPDRGRNTEAFF.

This clonotype was counted between two and nine times. V is TRBV3-1 and J is TRBJ1-2; D gene ambiguous. The germline V gene has CDR1 LGHDT and CDR2 YNNKEL (reference sequence). Trimming pared 0 bases from V and 0 bases from J, leaving 8 bases between. CDR3 size: 15 residues. The CDR3 loop is CASSQEHTANYGYTF. Here the CDR3 DNA reads TGTGCCAGCAGCCAAGAGCACACAGCTAACTATGGCTACACCTTC.